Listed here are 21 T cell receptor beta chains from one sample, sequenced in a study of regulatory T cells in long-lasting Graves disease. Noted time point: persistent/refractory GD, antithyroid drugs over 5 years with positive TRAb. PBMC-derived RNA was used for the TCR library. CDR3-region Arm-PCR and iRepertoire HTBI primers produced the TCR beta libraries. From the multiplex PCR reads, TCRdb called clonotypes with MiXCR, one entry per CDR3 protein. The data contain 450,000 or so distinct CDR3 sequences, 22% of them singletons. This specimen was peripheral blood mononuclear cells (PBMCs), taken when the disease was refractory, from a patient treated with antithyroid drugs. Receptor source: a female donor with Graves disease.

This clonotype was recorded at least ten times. The CDR3 is CSVVGAHGYTF. CDR3 in DNA: TGCAGCGTTGTGGGAGCCCATGGCTACACCTTC. The chain employs TRBV29-1 and TRBJ1-2; no reliable D call. CDR1 and CDR2 (germline): SQVTM, ANQGSEA. CDR3 length: 11 amino acids. Trimming took off 4 bases at V and 6 bases at J, with 9 bases between the two ends.

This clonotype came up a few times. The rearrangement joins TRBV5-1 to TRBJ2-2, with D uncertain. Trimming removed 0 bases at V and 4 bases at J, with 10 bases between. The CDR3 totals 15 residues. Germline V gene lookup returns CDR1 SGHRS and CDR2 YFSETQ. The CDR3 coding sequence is TGCGCCAGCAGCTTGGCTGGGCCGCGCACCGGGGAGCTGTTTTTT. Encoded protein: CASSLAGPRTGELFF.

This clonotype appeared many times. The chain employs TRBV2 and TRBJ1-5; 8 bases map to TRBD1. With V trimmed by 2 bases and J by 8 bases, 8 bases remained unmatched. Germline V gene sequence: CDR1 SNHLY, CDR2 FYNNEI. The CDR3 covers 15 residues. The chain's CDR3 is CASSEQGQGGKPQHF. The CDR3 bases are TGTGCCAGCAGTGAACAAGGACAGGGAGGTAAGCCCCAGCATTTT.

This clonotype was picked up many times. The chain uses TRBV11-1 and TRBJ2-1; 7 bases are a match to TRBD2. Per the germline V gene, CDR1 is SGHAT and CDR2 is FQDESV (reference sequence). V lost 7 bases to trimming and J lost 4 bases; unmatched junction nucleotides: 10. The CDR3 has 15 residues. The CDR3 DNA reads TGTGCCAGCACCTCGGACGGGGGGTATTACAATGAGCAGTTCTTC. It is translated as CASTSDGGYYNEQFF.

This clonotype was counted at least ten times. The CDR3 region has the DNA TGTGCCAGCAGCTTGTTGCAGGGGATGGAGACCCAGTACTTC. This sequence encodes CASSLLQGMETQYF. This chain connects TRBV5-5 to TRBJ2-5, with D perhaps TRBD1 (6 bases). CDR3 size: 14 residues. In germline, CDR1 is SGHKS, CDR2 YYEKEE (reference sequence). The V end was cut by 1 base, the J end by 5 bases, with 12 bases between. The variable domain in full, completed from reference TRBV5-5 and TRBJ2-5, reads DAGVTQSPTHLIKTRGQQVTLRCSPISGHKSVSWYQQVLGQGPQFIFQYYEKEERGRGNFPDRFSARQFPNYSSELNVNALLLGDSALYLCASSLLQGMETQYFGPGTRLLVL.

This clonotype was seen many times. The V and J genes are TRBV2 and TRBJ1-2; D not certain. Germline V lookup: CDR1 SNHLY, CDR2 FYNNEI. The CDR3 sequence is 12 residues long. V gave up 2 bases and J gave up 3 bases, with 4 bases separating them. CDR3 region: CASSETYYGYTF. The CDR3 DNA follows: TGTGCCAGCAGTGAAACGTACTATGGCTACACCTTC.

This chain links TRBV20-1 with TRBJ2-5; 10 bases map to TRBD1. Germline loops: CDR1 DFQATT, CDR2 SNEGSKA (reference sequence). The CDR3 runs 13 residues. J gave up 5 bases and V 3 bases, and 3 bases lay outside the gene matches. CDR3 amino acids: CSARTGGRETQYF. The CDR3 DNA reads TGCAGTGCTAGGACAGGGGGCAGGGAGACCCAGTACTTC.

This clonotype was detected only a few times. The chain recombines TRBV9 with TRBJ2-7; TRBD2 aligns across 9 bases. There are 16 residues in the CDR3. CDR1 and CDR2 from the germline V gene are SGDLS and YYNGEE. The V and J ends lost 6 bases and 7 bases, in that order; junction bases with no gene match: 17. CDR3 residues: CASTPWSSGSFWEQYF. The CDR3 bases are TGTGCCAGCACCCCTTGGAGTAGCGGGAGCTTTTGGGAGCAGTACTTC.

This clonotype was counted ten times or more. The CDR3 bases are TGTGCCAGCAGTTCCCCCGGGACAGGGGGTTTCAATCAGCCCCAGCATTTT. Residues: CASSSPGTGGFNQPQHF. The chain carries TRBV12-3 or TRBV12-4 and TRBJ1-5; 11 bases match TRBD1. The CDR3 loop spans 17 amino acids. J was trimmed by 3 bases and V by 4 bases; bases with no gene match: 8.

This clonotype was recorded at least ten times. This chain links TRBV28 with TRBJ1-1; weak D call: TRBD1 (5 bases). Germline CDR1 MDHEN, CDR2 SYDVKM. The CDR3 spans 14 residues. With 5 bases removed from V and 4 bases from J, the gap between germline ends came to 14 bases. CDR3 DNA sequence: TGTGCCAGCAGTGTCTCAATGAGGGGCACTGAAGCTTTCTTT. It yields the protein CASSVSMRGTEAFF.

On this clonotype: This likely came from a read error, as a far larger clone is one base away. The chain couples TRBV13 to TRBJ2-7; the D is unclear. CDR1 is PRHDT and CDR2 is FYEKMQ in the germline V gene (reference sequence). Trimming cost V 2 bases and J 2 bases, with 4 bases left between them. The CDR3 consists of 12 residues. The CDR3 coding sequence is TGTGCCAGCAGCTTAAACGCCTACGAGCAGTACTTC. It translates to CASSLNAYEQYF.

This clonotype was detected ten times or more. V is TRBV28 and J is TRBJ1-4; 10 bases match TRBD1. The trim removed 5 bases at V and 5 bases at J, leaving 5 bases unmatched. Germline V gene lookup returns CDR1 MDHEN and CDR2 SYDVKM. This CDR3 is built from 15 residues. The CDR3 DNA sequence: TGTGCCAGCAGTCCACCGGGACAGGGGAATGAAAAACTGTTTTTT. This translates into CASSPPGQGNEKLFF.

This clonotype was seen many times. This CDR3 reads CASSLGTGSPLHF. The CDR3 region has the DNA TGTGCCAGCAGCTTGGGGACAGGATCACCCCTCCACTTT. This chain connects TRBV11-3 to TRBJ1-6, with TRBD1 identical over 8 bases. J was trimmed by 10 bases and V by 3 bases; bases with no gene match: 2. The CDR3 runs 13 residues. The germline V gene has CDR1 SGHNT and CDR2 YENEEA.

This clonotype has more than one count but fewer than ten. The chain's CDR3 is CSVVGGLNQPQHF. CDR3 nucleotides: TGCAGCGTCGTAGGGGGCCTCAATCAGCCCCAGCATTTT. This chain connects TRBV29-1 to TRBJ1-5; TRBD1 agrees at 7 bases. Trimming at V came to 6 bases and at J to 3 bases, leaving 5 bases not matched to a gene. Germline V CDR1 and CDR2: SQVTM, ANQGSEA. This CDR3 comprises 13 residues.

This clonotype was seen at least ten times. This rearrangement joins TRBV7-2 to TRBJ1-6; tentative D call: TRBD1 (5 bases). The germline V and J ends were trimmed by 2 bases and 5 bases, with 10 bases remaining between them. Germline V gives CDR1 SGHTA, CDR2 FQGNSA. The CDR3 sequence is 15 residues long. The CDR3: CASSLQGSDNSPLHF. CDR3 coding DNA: TGTGCCAGCAGCTTACAGGGTAGCGATAATTCACCCCTCCACTTT.

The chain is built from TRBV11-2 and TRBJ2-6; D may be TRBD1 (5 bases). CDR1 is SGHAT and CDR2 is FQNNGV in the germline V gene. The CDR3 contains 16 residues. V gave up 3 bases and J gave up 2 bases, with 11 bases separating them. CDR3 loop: CASSFRTIPGANVLTF. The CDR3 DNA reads TGTGCCAGCAGCTTCCGGACAATCCCTGGGGCCAACGTCCTGACTTTC.

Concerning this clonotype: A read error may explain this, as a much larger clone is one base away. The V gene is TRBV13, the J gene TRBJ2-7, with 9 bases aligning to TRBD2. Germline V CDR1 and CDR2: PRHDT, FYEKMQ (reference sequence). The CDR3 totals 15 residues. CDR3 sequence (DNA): TGTGCCAGCAGCTTATACAGCGGGAGGCCCTACGAGCAGCACTTC. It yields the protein CASSLYSGRPYEQHF.

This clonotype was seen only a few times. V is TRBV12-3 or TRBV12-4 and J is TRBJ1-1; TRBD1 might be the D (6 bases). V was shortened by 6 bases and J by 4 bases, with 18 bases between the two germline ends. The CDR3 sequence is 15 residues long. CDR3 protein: CASRLGTRIFTEAFF. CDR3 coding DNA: TGTGCCAGCAGACTCGGGACAAGAATATTCACTGAAGCTTTCTTT.

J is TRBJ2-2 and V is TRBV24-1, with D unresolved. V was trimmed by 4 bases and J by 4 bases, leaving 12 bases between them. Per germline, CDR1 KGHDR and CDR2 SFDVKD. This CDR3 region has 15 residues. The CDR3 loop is CATSELRGGTGELFF. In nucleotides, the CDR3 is TGTGCCACCAGTGAACTGCGCGGCGGCACCGGGGAGCTGTTTTTT.

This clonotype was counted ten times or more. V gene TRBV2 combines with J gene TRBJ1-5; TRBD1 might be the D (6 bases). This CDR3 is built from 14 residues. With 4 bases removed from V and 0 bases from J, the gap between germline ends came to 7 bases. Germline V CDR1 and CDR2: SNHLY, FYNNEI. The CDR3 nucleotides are TGTGCCAGCAGTGGACAGGCTAGCAATCAGCCCCAGCATTTT. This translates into CASSGQASNQPQHF.

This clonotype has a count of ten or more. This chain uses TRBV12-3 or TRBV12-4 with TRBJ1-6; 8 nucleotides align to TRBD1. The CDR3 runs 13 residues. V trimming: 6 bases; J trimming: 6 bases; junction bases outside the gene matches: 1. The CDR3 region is CASRTGGNSPLHF. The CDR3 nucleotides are TGTGCCAGCAGAACAGGGGGTAATTCACCCCTCCACTTT.